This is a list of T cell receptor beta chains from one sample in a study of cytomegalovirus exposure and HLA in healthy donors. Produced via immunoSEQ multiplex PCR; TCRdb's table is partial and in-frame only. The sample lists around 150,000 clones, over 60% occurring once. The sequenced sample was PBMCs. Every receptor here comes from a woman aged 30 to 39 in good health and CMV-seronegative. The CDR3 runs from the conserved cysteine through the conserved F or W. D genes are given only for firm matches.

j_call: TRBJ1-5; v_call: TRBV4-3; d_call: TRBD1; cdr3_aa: CASSQGTGGDNQPQHF
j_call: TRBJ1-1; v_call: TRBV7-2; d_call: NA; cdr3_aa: CASTRQADGTEAFF
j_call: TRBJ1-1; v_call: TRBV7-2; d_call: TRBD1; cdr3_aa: CASRDRGAEAFF
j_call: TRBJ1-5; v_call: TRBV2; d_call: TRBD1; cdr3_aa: CASSDGQGAWEPQHF
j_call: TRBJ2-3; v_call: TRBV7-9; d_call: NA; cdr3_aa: CASSLTPTDTQYF
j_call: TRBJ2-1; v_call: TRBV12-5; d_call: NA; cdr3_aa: CASGEPSGNEQFF
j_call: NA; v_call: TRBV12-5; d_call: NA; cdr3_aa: CAEGGSNEQYF
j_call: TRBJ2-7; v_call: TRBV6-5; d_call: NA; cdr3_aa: CASSYRQGKPYEQYF
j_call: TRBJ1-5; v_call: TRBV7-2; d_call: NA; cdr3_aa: CASSLSAGHSNQPQHF
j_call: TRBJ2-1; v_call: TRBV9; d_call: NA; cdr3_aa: CASSRWRDGEQFF
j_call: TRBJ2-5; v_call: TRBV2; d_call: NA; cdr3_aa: CASNWRTAQETQYF
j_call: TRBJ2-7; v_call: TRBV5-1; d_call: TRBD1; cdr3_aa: CASSLSGQGFHEQYF
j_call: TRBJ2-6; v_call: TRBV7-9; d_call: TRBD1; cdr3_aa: CSSSLTGGIAGANVLTF
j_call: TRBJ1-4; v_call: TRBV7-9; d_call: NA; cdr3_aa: CSSSPGLDRATNEKLFF
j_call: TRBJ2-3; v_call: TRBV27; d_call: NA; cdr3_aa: CASSFLGETSTDTQYF
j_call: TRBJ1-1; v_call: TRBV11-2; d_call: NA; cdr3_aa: CASSLGGLSTEAFF
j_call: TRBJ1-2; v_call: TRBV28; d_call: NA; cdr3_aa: CASSSPGGKDYGYTF
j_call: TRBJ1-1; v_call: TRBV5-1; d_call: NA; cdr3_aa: CASNKVGVGTEAFF
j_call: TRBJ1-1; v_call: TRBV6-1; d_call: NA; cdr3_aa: CASSETGGVEAFF
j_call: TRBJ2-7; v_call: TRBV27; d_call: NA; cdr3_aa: CASSFGGSNEQYF
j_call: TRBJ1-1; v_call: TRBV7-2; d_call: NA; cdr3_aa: CASSLASAGYTEAFF
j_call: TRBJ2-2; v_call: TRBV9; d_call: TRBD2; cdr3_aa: CASSVAISGAPGTGELFF
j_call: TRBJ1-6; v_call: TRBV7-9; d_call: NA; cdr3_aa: CSSSLAVERSYNSPLHF
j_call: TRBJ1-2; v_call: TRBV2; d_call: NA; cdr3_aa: CASGLRDSSRVTF
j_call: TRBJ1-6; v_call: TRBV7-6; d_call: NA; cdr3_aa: CASSLDRYSPLHF
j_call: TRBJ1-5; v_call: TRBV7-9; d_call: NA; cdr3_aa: CASSFTREDQPQHF
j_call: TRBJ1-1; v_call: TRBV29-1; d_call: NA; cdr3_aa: CSAPGAWDTEAFF
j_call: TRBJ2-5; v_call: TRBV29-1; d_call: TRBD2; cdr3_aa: CSVVARAGGEQETQYF
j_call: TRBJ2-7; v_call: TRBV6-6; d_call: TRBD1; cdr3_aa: CASSYPTGGQSYEQYF
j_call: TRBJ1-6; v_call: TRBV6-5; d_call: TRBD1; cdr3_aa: CASSYSIPGGGSPLHF
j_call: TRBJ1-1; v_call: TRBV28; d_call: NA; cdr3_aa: CASRTTGKTEAFF
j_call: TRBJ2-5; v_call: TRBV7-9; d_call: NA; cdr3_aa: CSSTSAGKKTQYF
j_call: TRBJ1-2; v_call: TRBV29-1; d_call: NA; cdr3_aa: CSVDLDDRNINYGYTF
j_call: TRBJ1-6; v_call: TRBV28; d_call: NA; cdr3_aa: CASSFGGGGSPLHF
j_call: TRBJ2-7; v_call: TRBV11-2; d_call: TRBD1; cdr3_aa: CASSSAGTGALLSSYEQYF
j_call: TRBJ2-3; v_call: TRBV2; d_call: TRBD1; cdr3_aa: CAGRDRAGTDTQYF
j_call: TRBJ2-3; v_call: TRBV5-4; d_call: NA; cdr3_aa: CASSLSRDRSDTQYF
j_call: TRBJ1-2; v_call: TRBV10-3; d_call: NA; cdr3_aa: CAISESLYGYTF
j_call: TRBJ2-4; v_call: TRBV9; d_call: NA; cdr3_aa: CASSGQFPIQYF
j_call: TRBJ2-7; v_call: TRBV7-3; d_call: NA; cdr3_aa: CASSLMYSGEQYF
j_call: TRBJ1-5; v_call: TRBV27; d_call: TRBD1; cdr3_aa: CASTKTGGVYSNQPQHF
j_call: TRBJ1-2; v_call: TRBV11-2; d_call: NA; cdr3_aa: CASSIYGGYTF
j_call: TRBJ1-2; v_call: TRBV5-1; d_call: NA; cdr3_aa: CAGSFGVEGYGYTF
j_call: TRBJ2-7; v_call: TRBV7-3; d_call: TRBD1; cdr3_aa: CASSFDRGRENEQYF
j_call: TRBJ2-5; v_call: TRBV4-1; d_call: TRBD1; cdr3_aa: CASSQIGQGETQYF
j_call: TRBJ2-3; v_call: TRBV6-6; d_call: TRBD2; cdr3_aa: CASSRGGSSTDTQYF
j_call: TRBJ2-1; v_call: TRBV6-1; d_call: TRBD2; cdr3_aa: CASSEGGLAYNEQFF
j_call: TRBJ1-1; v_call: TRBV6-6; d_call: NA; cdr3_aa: CASIGQTEAFF
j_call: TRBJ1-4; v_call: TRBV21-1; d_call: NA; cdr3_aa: CASRRELGQSNEKLFF
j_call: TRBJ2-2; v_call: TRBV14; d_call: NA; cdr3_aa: CASSVLAANTGELFF
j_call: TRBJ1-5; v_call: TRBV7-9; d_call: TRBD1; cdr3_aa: CASSSGQGWNQPQHF
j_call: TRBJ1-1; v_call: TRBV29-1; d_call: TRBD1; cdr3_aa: CSVEDLGQGSYTEAFF
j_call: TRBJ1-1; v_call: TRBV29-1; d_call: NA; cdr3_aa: CSVEPSRGRPANTEAFF
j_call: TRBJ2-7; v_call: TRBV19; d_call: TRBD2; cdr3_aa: CASSRLAEITRVNEQYF